This T cell receptor beta chain was identified during a study of T cell responses to AZD1222 COVID-19 vaccine. Study results and limitations: Donors were chiefly white British, with a greater number of females, and clonal diversity was perhaps underestimated.

The data were produced by immunoSEQ multiplex PCR, yet TCRdb's version contains in-frame clones alone and is incomplete. The sample contains approximately 180,000 clones, roughly 92% of which appear only once. The CDR3 length is 16 residues. The V end lost 1 base, the J end lost 3 bases, and 13 bases lay between the germline ends. CDR1 and CDR2 from the germline V gene are SGHAT and FQNNGV. For this clone: Its specificity is not known.

The starting material was peripheral blood, obtained on day 0 of AZD1222 vaccination. This receptor was identified in an adult in good health. This sequence joins TRBV11-2 and TRBJ2-1; D not resolved. This CDR3 is CASSLGTASHYNEQFF. Here the CDR3 DNA reads TGTGCCAGCAGCTTAGGTACCGCGTCCCACTACAATGAGCAGTTCTTC.